This paragraph covers one TCR beta chain sequence. Germline V CDR1 and CDR2: SGDLS, YYNGEE. V was clipped by 1 base and J by 10 bases; unmatched bases: 8. The CDR3 runs to 14 residues. This sample stems from a study of T cell changes during pregnancy in multiple sclerosis. The assay was immunoSEQ multiplex PCR, and TCRdb's table has in-frame clones only and misses some. Among 35,000 to 40,000 clones listed, about 94% were seen once. This material consisted of CD4+ T cells from peripheral blood mononuclear cells, taken in the second trimester of pregnancy. This chain uses TRBV9 with TRBJ2-1; 7 nucleotides line up with TRBD2. The clonotype comes from a female donor with multiple sclerosis, enrolled in a pregnancy study. The CDR3 sequence is CASSVKGGVGEQFF. The DNA for the CDR3 is TGTGCCAGCAGCGTAAAGGGAGGGGTGGGGGAGCAGTTCTTC.